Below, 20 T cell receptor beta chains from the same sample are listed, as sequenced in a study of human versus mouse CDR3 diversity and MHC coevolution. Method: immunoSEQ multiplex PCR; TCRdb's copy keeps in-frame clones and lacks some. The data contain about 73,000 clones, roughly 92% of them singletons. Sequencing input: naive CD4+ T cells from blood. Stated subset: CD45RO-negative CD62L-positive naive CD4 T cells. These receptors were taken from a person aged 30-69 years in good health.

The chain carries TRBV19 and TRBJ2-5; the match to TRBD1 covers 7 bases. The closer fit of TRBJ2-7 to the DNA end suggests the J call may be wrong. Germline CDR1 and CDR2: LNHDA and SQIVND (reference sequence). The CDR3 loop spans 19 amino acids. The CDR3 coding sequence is TGTGCCAGTAGTAGAAGACAGGGATTTACCCTCCCGACTGTCTACGAGCAGTACTTC. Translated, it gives CASSRRQGFTLPTVYEQYF.

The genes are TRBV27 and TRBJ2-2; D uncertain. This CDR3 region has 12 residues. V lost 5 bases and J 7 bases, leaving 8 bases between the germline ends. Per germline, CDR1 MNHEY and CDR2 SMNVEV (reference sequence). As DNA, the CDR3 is TGTGCCAGCAGTCAACACGACGGGGAGCTGTTTTTT. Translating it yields CASSQHDGELFF.

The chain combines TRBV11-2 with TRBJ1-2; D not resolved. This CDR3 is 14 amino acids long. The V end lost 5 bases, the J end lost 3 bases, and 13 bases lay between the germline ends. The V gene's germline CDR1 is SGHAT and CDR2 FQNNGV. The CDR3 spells CASSQTGSDYGYTF. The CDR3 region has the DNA TGTGCCAGCAGCCAGACCGGGTCAGACTATGGCTACACCTTC.

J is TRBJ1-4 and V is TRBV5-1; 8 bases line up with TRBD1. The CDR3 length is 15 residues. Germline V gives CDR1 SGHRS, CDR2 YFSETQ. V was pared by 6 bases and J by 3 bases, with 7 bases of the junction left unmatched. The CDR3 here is CASTIQGGANEKLFF. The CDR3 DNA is TGCGCCAGCACCATACAGGGGGGAGCTAATGAAAAACTGTTTTTT.

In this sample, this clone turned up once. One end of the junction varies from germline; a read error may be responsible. The chain's CDR3 is CASSLAIGRGGTDAQYF. For the CDR3, the DNA is TGTGCCAGCAGCTTAGCCATCGGTAGGGGCGGCACAGATGCGCAGTATTTT. The genes are TRBV11-2 and TRBJ2-3; D may be TRBD1 (5 bases). The CDR3 is made up of 17 amino acids. Germline V gene lookup returns CDR1 SGHAT and CDR2 FQNNGV. The entire variable domain, with the rest obtained from reference TRBV11-2 and TRBJ2-3, is as follows: EAGVAQSPRYKIIEKRQSVAFWCNPISGHATLYWYQQILGQGPKLLIQFQNNGVVDDSQLPKDRFSAERLKGVDSTLKIQPAKLEDSAVYLCASSLAIGRGGTDAQYFGPGTRLTVL.

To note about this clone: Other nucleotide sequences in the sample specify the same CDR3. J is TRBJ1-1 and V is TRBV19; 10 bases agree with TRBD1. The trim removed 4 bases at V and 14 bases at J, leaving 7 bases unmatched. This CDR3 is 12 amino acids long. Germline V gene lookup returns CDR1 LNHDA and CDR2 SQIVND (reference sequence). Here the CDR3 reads CASSTDRGRAFF. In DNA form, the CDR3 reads TGTGCCAGTAGTACTGACAGGGGGCGTGCCTTCTTT.

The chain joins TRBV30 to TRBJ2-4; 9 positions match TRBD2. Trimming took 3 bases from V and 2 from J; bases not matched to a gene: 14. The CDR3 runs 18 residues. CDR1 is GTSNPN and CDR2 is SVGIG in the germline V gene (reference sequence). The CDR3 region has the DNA TGTGCCTGGAGCCTTGGGGGTGCGGGAGGGCCGCCCAAAAACATTCAGTACTTC. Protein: CAWSLGGAGGPPKNIQYF. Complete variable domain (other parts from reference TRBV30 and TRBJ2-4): SQTIHQWPATLVQPVGSPLSLECTVEGTSNPNLYWYRQAAGRGLQLLFYSVGIGQISSEVPQNLSASRPQDRQFILSSKKLLLSDSGFYLCAWSLGGAGGPPKNIQYFGAGTRLSVL.

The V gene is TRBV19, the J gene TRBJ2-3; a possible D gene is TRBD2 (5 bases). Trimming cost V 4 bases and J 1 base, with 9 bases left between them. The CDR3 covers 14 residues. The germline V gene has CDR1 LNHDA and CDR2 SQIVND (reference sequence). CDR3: CASSNGVGTDTQYF. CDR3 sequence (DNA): TGTGCCAGTAGTAACGGGGTCGGCACAGATACGCAGTATTTT.

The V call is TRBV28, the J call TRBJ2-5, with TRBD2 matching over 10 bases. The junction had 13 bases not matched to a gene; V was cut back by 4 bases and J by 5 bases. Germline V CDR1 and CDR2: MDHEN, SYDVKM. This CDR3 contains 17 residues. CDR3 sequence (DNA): TGTGCCAGCAGTTCCCGACGGGGACTAGCGTTGGGGGAGACCCAGTACTTC. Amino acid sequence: CASSSRRGLALGETQYF.

The DNA for the CDR3 is TGTGCCAGCTCGCGGGTTCCCAATTCACCCCTCCACTTT. This translates into CASSRVPNSPLHF. The chain has TRBV2 and TRBJ1-6; no reliable D call. CDR3 size: 13 residues. With 8 bases removed from V and 7 bases from J, the gap between germline ends came to 12 bases. Germline assignment: CDR1 SNHLY and CDR2 FYNNEI. Drawing the rest from reference TRBV2 and TRBJ1-6, the complete variable domain is EPEVTQTPSHQVTQMGQEVILRCVPISNHLYFYWYRQILGQKVEFLVSFYNNEISEKSEIFDDQFSVERPDGSNFTLKIRSTKLEDSAMYFCASSRVPNSPLHFGNGTRLTVT.

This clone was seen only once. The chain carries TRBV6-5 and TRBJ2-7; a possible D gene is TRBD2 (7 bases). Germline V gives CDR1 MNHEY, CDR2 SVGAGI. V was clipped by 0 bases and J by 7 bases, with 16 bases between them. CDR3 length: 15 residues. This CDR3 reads CASSYSGGGTWEQYF. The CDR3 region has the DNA TGTGCCAGCAGTTACTCTGGCGGGGGCACGTGGGAGCAGTACTTC.

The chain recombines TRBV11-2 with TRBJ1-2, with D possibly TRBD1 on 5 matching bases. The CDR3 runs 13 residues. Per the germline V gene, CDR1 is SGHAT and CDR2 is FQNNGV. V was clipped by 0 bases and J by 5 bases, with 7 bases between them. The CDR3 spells CASSLEPGYGYTF. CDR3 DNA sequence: TGTGCCAGCAGCTTAGAGCCAGGGTATGGCTACACCTTC.

DNA for the CDR3: TGTGCCAGCAGCTTAGGATGGGGAGGGAACACTGAAGCTTTCTTT. Residues: CASSLGWGGNTEAFF. The chain links TRBV7-9 to TRBJ1-1; D gene unclear. The CDR3 has 15 residues. Deletions cut 1 base from V and 1 base from J, with 10 bases between. Germline CDR1 is SEHNR and CDR2 is FQNEAQ (reference sequence).

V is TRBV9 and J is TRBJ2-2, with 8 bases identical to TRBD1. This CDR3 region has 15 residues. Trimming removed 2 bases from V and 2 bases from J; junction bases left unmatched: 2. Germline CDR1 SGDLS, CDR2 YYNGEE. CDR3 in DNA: TGTGCCAGCAGCGTGACAGGGGTTAACACCGGGGAGCTGTTTTTT. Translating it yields CASSVTGVNTGELFF.

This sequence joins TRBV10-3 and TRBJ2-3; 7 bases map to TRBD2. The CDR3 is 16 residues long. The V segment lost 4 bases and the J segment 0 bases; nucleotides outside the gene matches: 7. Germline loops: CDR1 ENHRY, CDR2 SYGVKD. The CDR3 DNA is TGTGCCATCAGTGGTGGCGGGGGAACTAGCACAGATACGCAGTATTTT. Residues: CAISGGGGTSTDTQYF.

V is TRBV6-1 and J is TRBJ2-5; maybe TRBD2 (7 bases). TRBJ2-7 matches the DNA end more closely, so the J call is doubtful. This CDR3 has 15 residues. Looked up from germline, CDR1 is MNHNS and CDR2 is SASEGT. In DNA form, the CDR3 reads TGTGCCAGCAGTGAGTGGATGGGGGGGCCCTACGAGCAGTACTTC. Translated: CASSEWMGGPYEQYF.

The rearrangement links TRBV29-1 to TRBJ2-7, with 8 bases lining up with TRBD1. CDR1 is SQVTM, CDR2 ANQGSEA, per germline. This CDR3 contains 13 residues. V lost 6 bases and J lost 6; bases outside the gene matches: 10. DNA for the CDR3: TGCAGCGTCGGAGCGACAGGGGCGGGCGAGCAGTACTTC. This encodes CSVGATGAGEQYF.

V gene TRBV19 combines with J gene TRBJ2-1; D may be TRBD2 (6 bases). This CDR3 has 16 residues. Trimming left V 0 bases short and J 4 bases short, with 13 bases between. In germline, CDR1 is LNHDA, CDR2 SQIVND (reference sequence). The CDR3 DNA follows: TGTGCCAGTAGTATAGACGGGAGAGGGATATACAATGAGCAGTTCTTC. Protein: CASSIDGRGIYNEQFF.

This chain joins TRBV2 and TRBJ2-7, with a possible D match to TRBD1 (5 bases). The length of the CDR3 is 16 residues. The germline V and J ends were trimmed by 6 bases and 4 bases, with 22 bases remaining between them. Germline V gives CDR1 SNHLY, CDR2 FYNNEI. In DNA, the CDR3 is TGTGCCAGCAGCCTCTGGGTCTTGGGGCCGAAATACGAGCAGTACTTC. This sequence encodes CASSLWVLGPKYEQYF.

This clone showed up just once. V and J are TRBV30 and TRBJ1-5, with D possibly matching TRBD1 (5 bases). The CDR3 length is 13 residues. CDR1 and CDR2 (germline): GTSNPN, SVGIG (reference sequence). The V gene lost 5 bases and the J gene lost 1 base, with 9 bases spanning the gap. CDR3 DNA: TGTGCCTGGGCAGGGTCGAGCAATCAGCCCCAGCATTTT. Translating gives CAWAGSSNQPQHF.